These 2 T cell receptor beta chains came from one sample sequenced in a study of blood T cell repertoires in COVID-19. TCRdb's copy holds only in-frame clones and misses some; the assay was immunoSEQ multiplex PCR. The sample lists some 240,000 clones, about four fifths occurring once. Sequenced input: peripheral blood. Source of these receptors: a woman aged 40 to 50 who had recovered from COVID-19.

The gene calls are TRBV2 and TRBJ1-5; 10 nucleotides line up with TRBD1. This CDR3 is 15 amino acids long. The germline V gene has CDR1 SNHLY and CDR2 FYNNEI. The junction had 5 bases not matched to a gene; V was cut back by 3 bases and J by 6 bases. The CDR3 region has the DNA TGTGCCAGCAGTGACAGACAGGGGGCAGTTCAGCCCCAGCATTTT. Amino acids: CASSDRQGAVQPQHF.

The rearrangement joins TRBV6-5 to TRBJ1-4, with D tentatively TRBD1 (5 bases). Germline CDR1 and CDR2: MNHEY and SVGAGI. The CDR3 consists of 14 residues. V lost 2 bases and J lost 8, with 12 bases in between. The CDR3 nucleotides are TGTGCCAGCAGTTACGGGCGGGGACGGGAAAAACTGTTTTTT. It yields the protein CASSYGRGREKLFF.